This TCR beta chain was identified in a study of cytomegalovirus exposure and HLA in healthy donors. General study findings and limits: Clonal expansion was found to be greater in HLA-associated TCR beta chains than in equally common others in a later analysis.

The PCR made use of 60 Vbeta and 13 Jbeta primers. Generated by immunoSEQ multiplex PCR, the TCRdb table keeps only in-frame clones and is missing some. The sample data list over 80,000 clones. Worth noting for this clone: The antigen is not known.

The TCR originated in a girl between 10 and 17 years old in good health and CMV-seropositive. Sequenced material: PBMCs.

In nucleotides, the CDR3 is TGTGCCACCTCGTTGCAGGCCGGGGAGCTGTTTTTT. As protein: CATSLQAGELFF. The V call is TRBV27, the J call TRBJ2-2; D call uncertain. The V gene's germline CDR1 is MNHEY and CDR2 SMNVEV (reference sequence). The V end lost 10 bases, the J end lost 6 bases, and 12 bases lay between the germline ends. This CDR3 comprises 12 residues.